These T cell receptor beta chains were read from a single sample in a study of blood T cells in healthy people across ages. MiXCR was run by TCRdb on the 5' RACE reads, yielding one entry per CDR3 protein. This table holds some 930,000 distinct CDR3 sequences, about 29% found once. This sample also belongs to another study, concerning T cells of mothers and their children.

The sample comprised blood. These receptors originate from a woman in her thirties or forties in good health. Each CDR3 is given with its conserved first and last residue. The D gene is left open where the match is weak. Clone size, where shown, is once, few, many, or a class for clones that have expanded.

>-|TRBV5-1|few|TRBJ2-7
TGCGCCAACAGCCCGGTAGTGAGGGACGAGCAGTACTTC
CANSPVVRDEQYF
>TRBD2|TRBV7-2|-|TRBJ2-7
TGTGCCACGGGACTAGCGGGACCTTACGAGCAGTACTTC
CATGLAGPYEQYF
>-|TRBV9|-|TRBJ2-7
TGTGCCAGCAGCCTCGGACAGACAAGAACTTACTACGAGCAGTACTTC
CASSLGQTRTYYEQYF
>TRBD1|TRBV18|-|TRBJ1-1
TGTGCCAGCTCCGGGGACAGGATGACTGAAGCTTTCTTT
CASSGDRMTEAFF
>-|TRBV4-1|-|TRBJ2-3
TGCGCCAGCAGCCAGCACGGGTCGGGCCCGAGCACAGATACGCAGTATTTT
CASSQHGSGPSTDTQYF
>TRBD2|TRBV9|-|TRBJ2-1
TGTGCCAGCAGCGTATTTAGCGGGGGGGAGAATGAGCAGTTCTTC
CASSVFSGGENEQFF
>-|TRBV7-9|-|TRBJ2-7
TGTGCCAGCAGCCCCGAGGGGCCTTCCTACGAGCAGTACTTC
CASSPEGPSYEQYF
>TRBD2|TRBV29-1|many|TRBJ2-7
TGCAGCGCCCACTTAGCGGGGGGCTCCTACGAGCAGTACTTC
CSAHLAGGSYEQYF
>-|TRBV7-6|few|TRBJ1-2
TGTGCCAGCAGCTTTTTAGAATCGGCAGACCACACCTTC
CASSFLESADHTF
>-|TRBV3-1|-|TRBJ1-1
TGTGCCAGCAGCCAAAATACAGGGAACACTGAAGCTTTCTTT
CASSQNTGNTEAFF
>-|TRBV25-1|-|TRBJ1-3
TGTGCCAGCAGTGGGATGGGGGCTGGAAACACCATATATTTT
CASSGMGAGNTIYF
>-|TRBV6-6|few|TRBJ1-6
TGTGCCAGCAGTTACGGGACCGATTATAATTCACCCCTCCACTTT
CASSYGTDYNSPLHF
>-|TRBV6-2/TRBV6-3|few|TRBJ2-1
TGTGCCAGCAGTTACGGGTACTACAATGAGCAGTTCTTC
CASSYGYYNEQFF
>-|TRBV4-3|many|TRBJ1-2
TGCGCCAGCAGCCAAGATATTTGGGGGAACTATGGCTACACCTTC
CASSQDIWGNYGYTF
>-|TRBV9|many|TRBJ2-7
TGTGCCAGCAGCTTACGGATGAGCTCCTACGAGCAGTACTTC
CASSLRMSSYEQYF
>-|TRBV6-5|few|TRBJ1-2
TGTGCCAGCAGCCTCCAGGGTGGATCTCCTTATGGCTACACCTTC
CASSLQGGSPYGYTF
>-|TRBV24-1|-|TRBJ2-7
TGTGCCACCAGTGACCACAGGGAAGTCAGTGAGCAGTACTTC
CATSDHREVSEQYF
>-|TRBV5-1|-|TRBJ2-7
TGCGCTAGCAGCTGGGCCGAACAAGACGAGCAGTACTTC
CASSWAEQDEQYF
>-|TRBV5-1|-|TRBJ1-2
TGCGCCAGCAGCCGGGTCCCCCGTGACTATGGCTACACCTTC
CASSRVPRDYGYTF
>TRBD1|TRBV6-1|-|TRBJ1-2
TGTGCCAGCAGGACAATGACAGGGTTGTTCGGCTACACCTTC
CASRTMTGLFGYTF
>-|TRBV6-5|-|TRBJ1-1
TGTGCCAGCAGTTACTTGGTGAACACTGAAGCTTTCTTT
CASSYLVNTEAFF
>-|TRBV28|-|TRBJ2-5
TGTGCCAGCAGTTTGGCGTACTATCAAGAGACCCAGTACTTC
CASSLAYYQETQYF
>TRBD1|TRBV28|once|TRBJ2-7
TGTGCCAGCAGTTTAAGGGACAGGGTATCCTACAAGCAGTACTTC
CASSLRDRVSYKQYF